This T cell receptor beta chain came from a study of cytomegalovirus exposure and HLA in healthy donors. CDR3 size: 15 residues. From germline, CDR1 is MNHEY and CDR2 SVGAGI. V trimming: 2 bases; J trimming: 3 bases; junction bases outside the gene matches: 5. Study-level points and caveats: A few V segments could not be told apart, such as TRBV6-2 and TRBV6-3, and were left out. When a later analysis compared HLA-associated TCR beta chains with equally common others, the HLA-associated chains turned out to be more clonally expanded and to have lower generation probabilities.

About this clone itself: The antigen is unknown.

A multiplex PCR was run with 60 Vbeta primers and 13 Jbeta primers. This table comes from immunoSEQ multiplex PCR, and its TCRdb copy is limited to in-frame clones, with some not included. This table holds about 180,000 clones, roughly 77% found once. The rearrangement uses TRBV6-5 and TRBJ1-2; 8 bases line up with TRBD1. Sequenced: PBMCs. The TCR was taken from a woman younger than 45 in good health and CMV-seronegative. CDR3 nucleotides: TGTGCCAGCAGTTACGACGCAGGGGGCGACTATGGCTACACCTTC. It encodes CASSYDAGGDYGYTF.